This TCR beta chain originates from a study of blood T cell repertoires in COVID-19. V shed 3 bases, J shed 4 bases, and the junction held 3 bases outside the gene matches. Germline V gives CDR1 KGHSH, CDR2 LQKENI. The length of the CDR3 is 14 residues. The method was immunoSEQ multiplex PCR; TCRdb's version includes in-frame clones alone and lacks a portion of them. The table lists approximately 160,000 clones, roughly 87% of them singletons. The clonotype was recovered from a woman aged 50 to 60 who had recovered from COVID-19. The sequenced material came from PBMCs or T cells enriched from blood (not recorded which). V usage is TRBV18 and J usage is TRBJ1-5, with TRBD1 matching 7 bases. CDR3 bases: TGTGCCAGCTCACCGGACAGGAGTAATCAGCCCCAGCATTTT. Translation: CASSPDRSNQPQHF.